These 31 T cell receptor beta chains share one sample of origin, sequenced in a study of beta chain features in type 1 diabetes. Expressed TCRB transcripts were sequenced, since all the RNA that had been isolated was reverse transcribed. TCRdb keeps only in-frame clones here, not all; method: immunoSEQ multiplex PCR. The table has 150,000 to 200,000 clones, roughly 9% seen once; the top ten hold 2% to 3%. Sequencing input: central memory CD4+ T cells from blood. The receptors were gathered from a woman aged 18-29 years in good health.

This clone occurred a few times. This chain uses TRBV30 with TRBJ1-1; possibly TRBD1 for D (6 bases). This CDR3 has 15 residues. Germline CDR1 and CDR2: GTSNPN and SVGIG (reference sequence). V was cut by 2 bases and J by 5 bases, with 18 bases left in between. In nucleotides, the CDR3 is TGTGCCTGGAGTATATCTCATACAGGGCGGACTGAAGCTTTCTTT. Amino acids: CAWSISHTGRTEAFF.

V gene TRBV13 combines with J gene TRBJ2-3, with 7 bases identical to TRBD2. The CDR3 length is 13 residues. Trimming at V came to 8 bases and at J to 2 bases, leaving 4 bases not matched to a gene. Germline lookup yields CDR1 PRHDT and CDR2 FYEKMQ (reference sequence). CDR3 amino acids: CASLAEYTDTQYF. The CDR3 DNA reads as TGTGCCAGCCTAGCGGAGTACACAGATACGCAGTATTTT. Full variable domain (rest looked up from reference TRBV13 and TRBJ2-3): AAGVIQSPRHLIKEKRETATLKCYPIPRHDTVYWYQQGPGQDPQFLISFYEKMQSDKGSIPDRFSAQQFSDYHSELNMSSLELGDSALYFCASLAEYTDTQYFGPGTRLTVL.

CDR3 sequence: CASSQVGFLGGANVLTF. CDR3 in DNA: TGTGCCAGCAGCCAAGTCGGGTTTCTCGGTGGGGCCAACGTCCTGACTTTC. This chain links TRBV14 with TRBJ2-6; unclear D gene. Germline loops: CDR1 SGHDN, CDR2 FVKESK. V was shortened by 1 base and J by 3 bases, with 13 bases between the two germline ends. The CDR3 contains 17 residues. The complete variable domain, with remaining parts taken from reference TRBV14 and TRBJ2-6, reads EAGVTQFPSHSVIEKGQTVTLRCDPISGHDNLYWYRRVMGKEIKFLLHFVKESKQDESGMPNNRFLAERTGGTYSTLKVQPAELEDSGVYFCASSQVGFLGGANVLTFGAGSRLTVL.

The chain combines TRBV9 with TRBJ2-1; 9 nucleotides align to TRBD2. Trimming cost V 4 bases and J 6 bases; bases outside gene matches: 8. The CDR3 is 15 residues long. Germline V CDR1 and CDR2: SGDLS, YYNGEE. In DNA, the CDR3 is TGTGCCAGCAGCTTCAGCGGGGGGCCCTCCAATGAGCAGTTCTTC. It encodes CASSFSGGPSNEQFF.

The V call is TRBV27, the J call TRBJ2-3; 11 bases line up with TRBD2. The V gene end was trimmed by 3 bases and the J gene end by 6 bases; junction bases not matched to a gene: 5. This CDR3 is built from 15 residues. Germline assignment: CDR1 MNHEY and CDR2 SMNVEV (reference sequence). Here the CDR3 reads CASSLGLADLDTQYF. The CDR3 DNA reads as TGTGCCAGCAGTTTGGGACTAGCGGACCTGGATACGCAGTATTTT.

The chain links TRBV5-1 to TRBJ2-3; no definite D call. V lost 0 bases and J 7 bases, leaving 15 bases between the germline ends. Germline CDR1 is SGHRS and CDR2 is YFSETQ. This CDR3 contains 15 residues. As DNA, the CDR3 is TGCGCCAGCAGCTTGGTTGGTCCTGTTGAGAATACGCAGTATTTT. This gives the protein CASSLVGPVENTQYF.

This clone has a handful of counts. The chain combines TRBV11-3 with TRBJ1-1; D uncertain. V lost 1 base, J lost 11 bases, and 17 bases lay in between. The CDR3 contains 14 residues. CDR1 SGHNT and CDR2 YENEEA come from the germline V gene. CDR3 protein: CASSLGMNSKEAFF. The CDR3 DNA reads TGTGCCAGCAGCTTAGGGATGAATTCCAAGGAGGCTTTCTTT.

This clone has a handful of counts. This chain's CDR3 is CASSFTRSQETQYF. DNA for the CDR3: TGTGCCAGCAGTTTTACTAGAAGCCAAGAGACCCAGTACTTC. This rearrangement joins TRBV7-2 to TRBJ2-5; a possible D gene is TRBD2 (5 bases). Deletions cut 6 bases from V and 1 base from J, with 12 bases between. The CDR3 loop spans 14 amino acids. Per the germline V gene, CDR1 is SGHTA and CDR2 is FQGNSA.

This clone came up a few times. The chain carries TRBV25-1 and TRBJ2-3; 10 bases match TRBD2. V was clipped by 5 bases and J by 4 bases; unmatched bases: 6. The CDR3 length is 15 residues. CDR1 and CDR2 (germline): MGHDK, SYGVNS. The DNA of the CDR3 is TGTGCCAGCAGTCTAGCGGGAGTCCTCGCAGATACGCAGTATTTT. Its protein is CASSLAGVLADTQYF.

The chain links TRBV6-6 to TRBJ1-1; a possible D gene is TRBD1 (5 bases). V lost 7 bases to trimming and J lost 1 base, with 16 bases between them. Per germline, CDR1 MNHNY and CDR2 SVGAGI (reference sequence). The CDR3 sequence is 15 residues long. For the CDR3, the DNA is TGTGCCAGCATCCCTAACAGCAGGGCGAACACTGAAGCTTTCTTT. Encoded protein: CASIPNSRANTEAFF.

This clone has just a few counts. This chain links TRBV7-2 with TRBJ1-2; no definite D call. CDR3 length: 14 amino acids. Trimming pared 0 bases from V and 0 bases from J, leaving 5 bases between. Germline V gene lookup returns CDR1 SGHTA and CDR2 FQGNSA. In DNA form, the CDR3 reads TGTGCCAGCAGCTTAGCACATACTAACTATGGCTACACCTTC. Protein: CASSLAHTNYGYTF.

This clone was seen many times. The rearrangement uses TRBV7-9 and TRBJ1-2; 8 nucleotides line up with TRBD1. Germline-derived CDR1 and CDR2 are SEHNR and FQNEAQ (reference sequence). Losses at the gene ends were 4 bases for V and 7 bases for J; bases not matched to a gene: 8. This CDR3 has 14 residues. The CDR3 region has the DNA TGTGCCAGCAGCTCCTGGGCAGGGGGCCGTGGCTACACCTTC. Residues: CASSSWAGGRGYTF.

The chain combines TRBV18 with TRBJ1-5, with a possible D match to TRBD1 (5 bases). V gave up 2 bases and J gave up 6 bases, with 11 bases separating them. The germline V gene has CDR1 KGHSH and CDR2 LQKENI. CDR3 length: 14 amino acids. The CDR3 coding sequence is TGTGCCAGCTCACCAAACGGGGGAGGTCAGCCCCAGCATTTT. Translating it yields CASSPNGGGQPQHF. Full variable domain (outside the CDR3, taken from reference TRBV18 and TRBJ1-5): NAGVMQNPRHLVRRRGQEARLRCSPMKGHSHVYWYRQLPEEGLKFMVYLQKENIIDESGMPKERFSAEFPKEGPSILRIQQVVRGDSAAYFCASSPNGGGQPQHFGDGTRLSIL.

As regards this clone: This specimen includes other DNA sequences encoding the same CDR3. The chain recombines TRBV30 with TRBJ1-2; D might be TRBD1 (6 bases). The V end lost 0 bases, the J end lost 4 bases, and 12 bases lay between the germline ends. The V gene's germline CDR1 is GTSNPN and CDR2 SVGIG (reference sequence). The CDR3 has 14 residues. Written as DNA, the CDR3 is TGTGCCTGGAGTGTACAGGGCAACCCCTATGGCTACACCTTC. This gives the protein CAWSVQGNPYGYTF.

This clone occurred a few times. This chain joins TRBV7-2 and TRBJ1-1; 7 nucleotides match TRBD1. The ends lost 2 bases at V and 4 bases at J; junction bases unmatched: 7. This CDR3 region has 15 residues. The germline V gene encodes CDR1 SGHTA and CDR2 FQGNSA. CDR3 region: CASSLMTGLSTEAFF. CDR3 bases: TGTGCCAGCAGCTTAATGACAGGGCTAAGCACTGAAGCTTTCTTT.

This clone has a handful of counts. V is TRBV4-1 and J is TRBJ1-3, with D tentatively TRBD1 (5 bases). Germline V lookup: CDR1 MGHRA, CDR2 YSYEKL. Between the trimmed V and J ends, which lost 4 bases and 3 bases, there was a span of 19 bases. This CDR3 is 17 amino acids long. CDR3 loop: CASSRGGLALLGNTIYF. CDR3 sequence (DNA): TGCGCCAGCAGCCGGGGGGGTTTAGCCCTCCTTGGAAACACCATATATTTT.

V and J are TRBV11-2 and TRBJ1-6; no reliable D call. The germline V gene encodes CDR1 SGHAT and CDR2 FQNNGV. The length of the CDR3 is 16 residues. With 1 base removed from V and 3 bases from J, the gap between germline ends came to 10 bases. CDR3: CASSLGGLIYNSPLHF. CDR3 nucleotides: TGTGCCAGCAGCTTAGGCGGGCTGATCTATAATTCACCCCTCCACTTT.

In this sample, this clone turned up a few times. The chain recombines TRBV2 with TRBJ2-3; D possibly corresponds to TRBD1 (5 bases). The CDR3 has 13 amino acids. In germline, CDR1 is SNHLY, CDR2 FYNNEI. The germline V and J ends were trimmed by 4 bases and 8 bases, with 13 bases remaining between them. CDR3 amino acids: CASSAFAQGTQYF. CDR3 sequence (DNA): TGTGCCAGCAGTGCGTTTGCCCAGGGTACGCAGTATTTT.

The table lists this clone with a few counts. The chain couples TRBV2 to TRBJ1-2; D is perhaps TRBD1 (6 bases). Germline assignment: CDR1 SNHLY and CDR2 FYNNEI. The V end was cut by 3 bases, the J end by 9 bases, with 14 bases between. CDR3 size: 13 residues. The CDR3 reads CASSEGGQRSYTF. In DNA, the CDR3 is TGTGCCAGCAGTGAGGGGGGGCAAAGGAGCTACACCTTC.

The rearrangement links TRBV27 to TRBJ1-1; a possible D gene is TRBD1 (6 bases). The germline V gene has CDR1 MNHEY and CDR2 SMNVEV (reference sequence). The CDR3 extends over 14 amino acids. The ends were cut back, 7 bases at V and 3 bases at J, with 15 bases in the middle. In DNA form, the CDR3 reads TGTGCCAGCAAGGGTTTCAACAGGGACACTGAAGCTTTCTTT. Its protein product is CASKGFNRDTEAFF.

This chain connects TRBV5-4 to TRBJ2-1, with TRBD2 matching 9 bases. The length of the CDR3 is 15 residues. Germline CDR1 SGHNT, CDR2 YYREEE (reference sequence). V shed 4 bases, J shed 3 bases, and the junction held 5 bases outside the gene matches. The CDR3 loop is CASSPSGGIYNEQFF. The CDR3 DNA is TGTGCCAGCAGCCCAAGCGGGGGGATCTACAATGAGCAGTTCTTC.

This chain links TRBV6-1 with TRBJ1-2; maybe TRBD1 (5 bases). Germline values: CDR1 MNHNS, CDR2 SASEGT. The CDR3 covers 14 residues. The ends were cut back, 3 bases at V and 5 bases at J, with 13 bases in the middle. CDR3 residues: CASSDQVGLYGYTF. The CDR3 coding sequence is TGTGCCAGCAGTGACCAAGTGGGGCTTTATGGCTACACCTTC.

This clone was picked up a small number of times. CDR3 amino acids: CASSSWERTEAFF. CDR3 DNA sequence: TGCGCCAGCAGTAGTTGGGAGCGTACTGAAGCTTTCTTT. The chain links TRBV5-1 to TRBJ1-1, with D uncertain. Germline V gene data show CDR1 as SGHRS and CDR2 as YFSETQ. This CDR3 contains 13 residues. The V and J ends lost 5 bases and 5 bases respectively, with 13 bases between them.

This clone has a handful of counts. The V and J genes are TRBV25-1 and TRBJ2-1, with D possibly TRBD1 on 5 matching bases. Germline CDR1 reads MGHDK; CDR2 reads SYGVNS. V was trimmed by 7 bases and J by 7 bases, leaving 11 bases between them. The CDR3 runs 12 residues. As DNA, the CDR3 is TGTGCCAGCAAAGGGGCAGGGAATGAGCAGTTCTTC. Residues: CASKGAGNEQFF.

In its sample, this clone was seen a few times. J is TRBJ2-4 and V is TRBV4-3; 7 positions agree with TRBD1. Looked up from germline, CDR1 is LGHNA and CDR2 is YSLEER. The length of the CDR3 is 13 residues. V shed 4 bases, J shed 8 bases, and the junction held 5 bases outside the gene matches. CDR3 sequence reads: CASSLTGADIQYF. CDR3 coding DNA: TGCGCCAGCAGCCTTACAGGGGCAGACATTCAGTACTTC.

This clone was counted a few times. CDR3 sequence (DNA): TGCGCCAGCTCAGGGACTAGCGGGGACACCGGGGAGCTGTTTTTT. Amino acids: CASSGTSGDTGELFF. The rearrangement uses TRBV5-1 and TRBJ2-2, with 13 nucleotides matching TRBD2. The germline V gene encodes CDR1 SGHRS and CDR2 YFSETQ. V dropped 7 bases and J dropped 3; count of bases not matched to a gene: 3. CDR3 length: 15 residues.

In its sample, this clone was seen once. The chain carries TRBV28 and TRBJ2-4; tentative D call: TRBD2 (5 bases). Germline lookup yields CDR1 MDHEN and CDR2 SYDVKM. The CDR3 totals 15 residues. V was cut by 4 bases and J by 7 bases, with 17 bases left in between. The CDR3 protein is CASSSPSGSRNIQYF. The CDR3 DNA follows: TGTGCCAGCAGTTCCCCAAGTGGGAGCAGGAACATTCAGTACTTC. The complete variable domain, with remaining parts taken from reference TRBV28 and TRBJ2-4, reads DVKVTQSSRYLVKRTGEKVFLECVQDMDHENMFWYRQDPGLGLRLIYFSYDVKMKEKGDIPEGYSVSREKKERFSLILESASTNQTSMYLCASSSPSGSRNIQYFGAGTRLSVL.

This clone was counted a few times. CDR3 DNA: TGTGCCAGCAGCTTGGACCAGGGGCCTTACGAGCAGTACTTC. Residues: CASSLDQGPYEQYF. The V call is TRBV5-4, the J call TRBJ2-7; possibly TRBD1 for D (6 bases). The V end lost 0 bases, the J end lost 4 bases, and 11 bases lay between the germline ends. CDR1 is SGHNT, CDR2 YYREEE, per germline (reference sequence). The CDR3 covers 14 residues.

This chain connects TRBV5-4 to TRBJ2-3; 7 bases fit TRBD1. This CDR3 has 15 residues. Germline CDR1 is SGHNT and CDR2 is YYREEE (reference sequence). J lost 1 base, V lost 4 bases, and 6 bases had no gene match. Here the CDR3 reads CASSIDRVGTDTQYF. The CDR3, as DNA: TGTGCCAGCAGCATAGACAGGGTCGGCACAGATACGCAGTATTTT.

V is TRBV5-1 and J is TRBJ1-4; unclear D gene. The CDR3 contains 12 residues. CDR1 is SGHRS and CDR2 is YFSETQ in the germline V gene. V shed 2 bases and J shed 7 bases, with 6 bases lying between them. The CDR3 spells CASSLPGEKLFF. The DNA of the CDR3 is TGCGCCAGCAGCTTACCAGGTGAAAAACTGTTTTTT.

Ten or more counts support this clone. V gene TRBV9 combines with J gene TRBJ1-1; 9 bases align to TRBD1. CDR3 length equals 14 residues. Germline trimming cut 3 bases from V and 3 bases from J; bases unmatched to any gene: 3. CDR1 is SGDLS and CDR2 is YYNGEE in the germline V gene. The CDR3 bases are TGTGCCAGCAGCGGGGGACAGGGTGACACTGAAGCTTTCTTT. Translation gives CASSGGQGDTEAFF.